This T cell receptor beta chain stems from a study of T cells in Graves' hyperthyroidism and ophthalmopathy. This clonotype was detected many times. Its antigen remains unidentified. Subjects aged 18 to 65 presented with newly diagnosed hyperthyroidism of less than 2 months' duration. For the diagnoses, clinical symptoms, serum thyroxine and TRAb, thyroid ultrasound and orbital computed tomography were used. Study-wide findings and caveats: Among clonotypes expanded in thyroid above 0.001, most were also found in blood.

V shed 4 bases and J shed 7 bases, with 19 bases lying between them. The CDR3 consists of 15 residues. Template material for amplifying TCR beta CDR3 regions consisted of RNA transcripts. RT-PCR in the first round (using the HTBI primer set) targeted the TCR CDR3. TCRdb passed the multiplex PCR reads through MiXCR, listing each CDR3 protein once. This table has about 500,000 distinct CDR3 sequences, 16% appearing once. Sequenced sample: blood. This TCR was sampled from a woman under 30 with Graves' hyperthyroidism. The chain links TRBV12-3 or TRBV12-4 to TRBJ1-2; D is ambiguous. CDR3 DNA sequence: TGTGCCAGCAGTTCGTACAGTAACCCAAGGAGTGGCTACACCTTC. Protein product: CASSSYSNPRSGYTF.